A selection of T cell receptor beta chains follows, all from one sample in a study of OX40 agonist ivuxolimab in advanced cancers. Method: immunoSEQ multiplex PCR; TCRdb's copy keeps in-frame clones and lacks some. This sample has 50,000 to 80,000 clones; approximately 89% occur once, and the top ten carry roughly 0.44%. The sequencing here drew on CD4+ or CD8+ T cells sorted from blood, taken in a trial of the OX40 agonist ivuxolimab. Receptor source: an adult with an advanced solid tumor such as melanoma, head and neck, liver or kidney cancer. CDR3s leave out the opening cysteine and the closing phenylalanine or tryptophan.

J gene: TRBJ2-1; V gene: TRBV18; CDR3 protein: ASSRSRQGAYNEQF
J gene: TRBJ1-6; V gene: TRBV10-2; CDR3 protein: ASRDRGWPNNSPLH
J gene: TRBJ2-7; V gene: TRBV6-1; CDR3 protein: ASKGQGATYEQY
J gene: TRBJ2-3; V gene: TRBV10-1; CDR3 protein: ASSDRTSAADTQY
J gene: TRBJ2-2; V gene: TRBV11-3; CDR3 protein: ASSLTSGRRTGELF
J gene: TRBJ2-3; V gene: TRBV7-2; CDR3 protein: ASSGVRGQADTQY
J gene: TRBJ2-7; V gene: TRBV4-2; CDR3 protein: ASSQSLTTYRQMTYEQY
J gene: TRBJ1-2; V gene: TRBV2; CDR3 protein: ASRHGYGYT
J gene: TRBJ2-4; V gene: TRBV25-1; CDR3 protein: ASSFGQGAKNIQY
J gene: TRBJ1-1; V gene: TRBV6-1; CDR3 protein: ASSEYGGAPNTEAF
J gene: TRBJ1-5; V gene: TRBV15; CDR3 protein: ATSRGQGAEKPQH
J gene: TRBJ2-7; V gene: TRBV10-2; CDR3 protein: ASSEMGSITNEQY
J gene: TRBJ2-5; V gene: TRBV7-9; CDR3 protein: ASSFRDRVGETQY
J gene: TRBJ2-5; V gene: TRBV30; CDR3 protein: AWTGGETQY
J gene: TRBJ2-7; V gene: TRBV10-1; CDR3 protein: ASSEGQGPYEQY
J gene: TRBJ1-5; V gene: TRBV10-3; CDR3 protein: ATNRGRGDQPQH
J gene: TRBJ1-3; V gene: TRBV25-1; CDR3 protein: ASMGFSGNTIY
J gene: TRBJ2-7; V gene: TRBV10-3; CDR3 protein: AISEPKDRGHEQY
J gene: TRBJ2-3; V gene: TRBV5-8; CDR3 protein: ASSLELDLNTQY
J gene: TRBJ1-3; V gene: TRBV12-5; CDR3 protein: ASGQGSGNTIY
J gene: TRBJ2-3; V gene: TRBV30; CDR3 protein: AWSVGSRDLEDTQY
J gene: TRBJ2-7; V gene: TRBV7-8; CDR3 protein: ASSLRAPGQSYEQY
J gene: TRBJ2-2; V gene: TRBV7-2; CDR3 protein: ASSPAGGDTGELF
J gene: TRBJ2-3; V gene: TRBV7-9; CDR3 protein: ASSFSRDAPADTQY
J gene: TRBJ2-1; V gene: TRBV11-3; CDR3 protein: ASSPRTSGSFPF
J gene: TRBJ1-5; V gene: TRBV10-2; CDR3 protein: ASSDAGQGGNQPQH
J gene: TRBJ1-3; V gene: TRBV30; CDR3 protein: AWSVLHTGFGNTIY
J gene: TRBJ2-3; V gene: TRBV27; CDR3 protein: ASSFEADSTDTQY
J gene: TRBJ2-7; V gene: TRBV5-1; CDR3 protein: ASSLGSGSYEQY
J gene: TRBJ2-1; V gene: TRBV2; CDR3 protein: ATTLAGGGNEQF
J gene: TRBJ2-5; V gene: TRBV7-9; CDR3 protein: ASSPQGTEETQY
J gene: TRBJ2-3; V gene: TRBV30; CDR3 protein: AWSTRDTQY
J gene: TRBJ2-7; V gene: TRBV6-6; CDR3 protein: ASSYSGTGIHEQY
J gene: TRBJ2-1; V gene: TRBV27; CDR3 protein: ASRAAVPGEQF
J gene: TRBJ2-1; V gene: TRBV5-1; CDR3 protein: ASSGLAGVLDEQF
J gene: TRBJ2-3; V gene: TRBV2; CDR3 protein: ASSPTTSTDTQY
J gene: TRBJ2-7; V gene: TRBV19; CDR3 protein: ASSRPGYEQY
J gene: TRBJ2-5; V gene: TRBV5-1; CDR3 protein: ASSLVGAGSQETQY
J gene: TRBJ2-1; V gene: TRBV18; CDR3 protein: ASSPPTSGRIGNEQF
J gene: TRBJ2-2; V gene: TRBV27; CDR3 protein: ASSPTGTGNTGELF
J gene: TRBJ2-7; V gene: TRBV19; CDR3 protein: ASSTSGTGGTYEQY
J gene: TRBJ2-7; V gene: TRBV12-5; CDR3 protein: ASGRQPYEQY
J gene: TRBJ2-5; V gene: TRBV4-1; CDR3 protein: ASSQPARPGQETQY
J gene: TRBJ2-5; V gene: TRBV6-1; CDR3 protein: ASSRDPAWETQY
J gene: TRBJ1-4; V gene: TRBV19; CDR3 protein: ASSTGTDNNEKLF
J gene: TRBJ2-5; V gene: TRBV5-8; CDR3 protein: ASSRTRSLTQY
J gene: TRBJ2-7; V gene: TRBV7-2; CDR3 protein: ASSLDAGPYEQY
J gene: TRBJ2-1; V gene: TRBV6-5; CDR3 protein: ASSYSGQGANEQF
J gene: TRBJ1-2; V gene: TRBV27; CDR3 protein: ASSLSPRVRVGYT
J gene: TRBJ1-2; V gene: TRBV18; CDR3 protein: ASSPGAPGQGSSYGYT
J gene: TRBJ1-1; V gene: TRBV30; CDR3 protein: AWSVRGSRGTEAF
J gene: TRBJ1-1; V gene: TRBV18; CDR3 protein: ASSPPKPSYAEAF
J gene: TRBJ2-7; V gene: TRBV7-9; CDR3 protein: ASSSRQGKDEQY
J gene: TRBJ1-1; V gene: TRBV10-1; CDR3 protein: ASSQGPGATEAF
J gene: TRBJ2-3; V gene: TRBV10-3; CDR3 protein: AISGLAGEEGTQY
J gene: TRBJ1-1; V gene: TRBV19; CDR3 protein: ASSIRGRMNTEAF
J gene: TRBJ2-7; V gene: TRBV6-1; CDR3 protein: ASGKTGADEQY
J gene: TRBJ2-7; V gene: TRBV11-3; CDR3 protein: ASSPRGAGGPHEQY
J gene: TRBJ2-2; V gene: TRBV29-1; CDR3 protein: SVVRATGELF
J gene: TRBJ1-6; V gene: TRBV18; CDR3 protein: ASSTMVSPLH